Detailed here is one T cell receptor beta chain. Its antigen is still unknown. The V end lost 6 bases, the J end lost 0 bases, and 13 bases lay between the germline ends. Germline V CDR1 and CDR2: SEHNR, FQNEAQ (reference sequence). This CDR3 has 15 residues. These data belong to a study of CD8 T cells in ankylosing spondylitis. General observations from the study: Past studies reported some motif variants in reactive arthritis synovial fluid and blood. Researchers reportedly found disease-linked clones significantly enriched in matched ankylosing spondylitis synovial fluid. A TCR beta motif made of eight highly homologous variants seemed typical of ankylosing spondylitis blood. CD8+ cells made up the disease-linked clones, which were relatively rare in peripheral blood.

Each CDR3 protein is one row after TCRdb ran MiXCR on the 5' RACE reads. The sample yields about 360,000 distinct CDR3 sequences, roughly 22% seen once. The source material was blood, either unsorted or a sorted T cell fraction (not recorded which). This chain connects TRBV7-9 to TRBJ2-3; possible D gene TRBD2, 6 bases. The TCR sequence derives from a male donor with ankylosing spondylitis or in good health (not recorded which). The CDR3: CASSLGLTSTDTQYF. In DNA form, the CDR3 reads TGTGCCAGCAGTTTGGGACTGACTAGCACAGATACGCAGTATTTT.